This TCR beta chain was found in a study of regulatory T cells in long-lasting Graves disease. Study at large: Persistence in Graves' disease denoted antithyroid drug use beyond 5 years alongside positive TSH receptor antibodies. Regarding the study as a whole: Persistent cases favored TRBV28, TRBJ1-2 and TRBJ2-5.

This CDR3 is 14 amino acids long. Germline V gene lookup returns CDR1 LNHDA and CDR2 SQIVND (reference sequence). V gave up 6 bases and J gave up 0 bases, with 11 bases separating them. Time point reported: persistent/refractory GD, antithyroid drugs over 5 years with positive TRAb. PBMCs provided the RNA from which the TCR library was made. Per American Thyroid Association guidelines, Graves' disease was diagnosed. Staff drew around 8.6 milliliters of peripheral blood into EDTA tubes. According to the study, TCR beta libraries were built with iRepertoire HTBI primers and CDR3-region Arm-PCR. TCRdb used MiXCR to reprocess the multiplex PCR reads, holding one entry per CDR3 protein. The sample lists around 460,000 distinct CDR3 sequences, approximately 22% seen once, with over 10% in the top ten. A word on this clonotype: Its target is unknown.

The sample in question was peripheral blood mononuclear cells (PBMCs), obtained when the disease was refractory, from a patient treated with antithyroid drugs. This chain connects TRBV19 to TRBJ1-1; TRBD1 might be the D (5 bases). This clonotype was obtained from a female donor with Graves disease. The CDR3 nucleotides are TGTGCCAGTAGAAAACAGGACTTGAACACTGAAGCTTTCTTT. Encoded protein: CASRKQDLNTEAFF. The full variable domain, completed using reference TRBV19 and TRBJ1-1, is DGGITQSPKYLFRKEGQNVTLSCEQNLNHDAMYWYRQDPGQGLRLIYYSQIVNDFQKGDIAEGYSVSREKKESFPLTVTSAQKNPTAFYLCASRKQDLNTEAFFGQGTRLTVV.